The next 12 T cell receptor beta chains were all read from a single sample in a study of blood T cell repertoires in COVID-19. This table comes from immunoSEQ multiplex PCR, and its TCRdb copy is limited to in-frame clones, with some not included. The sample yields around 360,000 clones, about 90% seen once. Sequencing used peripheral blood. The receptors come from a woman aged 25-40 years with COVID-19, enrolled during active disease.

V gene TRBV28 combines with J gene TRBJ2-7; TRBD2 aligns across 16 bases. This CDR3 is 18 amino acids long. Germline values: CDR1 MDHEN, CDR2 SYDVKM. V was clipped by 2 bases and J by 4 bases; unmatched bases: 8. The CDR3 nucleotides are TGTGCCAGCAGTTTAGCGGGACTAGCGGGAGGGCCGGGTTACGAGCAGTACTTC. As protein: CASSLAGLAGGPGYEQYF.

This sequence joins TRBV9 and TRBJ1-2, with D possibly TRBD1 on 6 matching bases. The germline CDR1 and CDR2 sequences are SGDLS and YYNGEE. Trimming cost V 3 bases and J 6 bases, with 18 bases left between them. This CDR3 region has 15 residues. In nucleotides, the CDR3 is TGTGCCAGCAGCGCCACTAATACAGGGATCGATGGCTACACCTTC. Translation gives CASSATNTGIDGYTF. The complete variable domain, with remaining parts taken from reference TRBV9 and TRBJ1-2, reads DSGVTQTPKHLITATGQRVTLRCSPRSGDLSVYWYQQSLDQGLQFLIQYYNGEERAKGNILERFSAQQFPDLHSELNLSSLELGDSALYFCASSATNTGIDGYTFGSGTRLTVV.

This clone was recorded only once. The CDR3 is CASSWGTSTDTQYF. The CDR3 DNA reads as TGTGCCAGCAGTTGGGGGACATCTACAGATACGCAGTATTTT. J is TRBJ2-3 and V is TRBV2, with D perhaps matching TRBD1 (6 bases). There are 14 residues in the CDR3. Trimming removed 5 bases from V and 3 bases from J, with 12 bases in between. Germline lookup yields CDR1 SNHLY and CDR2 FYNNEI.

CDR3 DNA sequence: TGTGCCACCAGTGTTGGGACTAGCGGCACAGATACGCAGTATTTT. Translating gives CATSVGTSGTDTQYF. V is TRBV24-1 and J is TRBJ2-3, with 10 bases fitting TRBD2. This CDR3 comprises 15 residues. Trimming at V came to 5 bases and at J to 1 base, leaving 2 bases not matched to a gene. CDR1 and CDR2 from the germline V gene are KGHDR and SFDVKD.

This clone was detected only a few times. The chain is built from TRBV24-1 and TRBJ2-2, with a tentative D call TRBD1 (6 bases). Trimming left V 1 base short and J 3 bases short, with 11 bases between. CDR1 and CDR2 (germline): KGHDR, SFDVKD. This CDR3 comprises 16 residues. CDR3 sequence (DNA): TGTGCCACCAGTGATTTAGCAGGGGCCTACACCGGGGAGCTGTTTTTT. Translated, it gives CATSDLAGAYTGELFF.

The V and J genes are TRBV9 and TRBJ1-2; 8 bases are shared with TRBD1. The CDR3 length is 15 residues. Losses at the gene ends were 6 bases for V and 2 bases for J; bases not matched to a gene: 9. The germline CDR1 and CDR2 sequences are SGDLS and YYNGEE. The CDR3 DNA sequence: TGTGCCAGCAATCAAGGGGCAGGGGGCAACTATGGCTACACCTTC. This sequence encodes CASNQGAGGNYGYTF.

This chain links TRBV6-2 or TRBV6-3 with TRBJ1-4; TRBD1 agrees at 9 bases. CDR3 size: 14 residues. CDR1 and CDR2 (germline): MNHEY, SVGEGT. V was clipped by 6 bases and J by 6 bases; unmatched bases: 5. Written as DNA, the CDR3 is TGTGCCAGCAGCACACAGGGGGCGCATGAAAAACTGTTTTTT. Its translation: CASSTQGAHEKLFF.

V gene TRBV28 combines with J gene TRBJ1-1; a weak D match, TRBD1 (6 bases). CDR1 MDHEN and CDR2 SYDVKM come from the germline V gene. Trimming removed 0 bases at V and 1 base at J, with 6 bases between. CDR3 length equals 14 residues. In DNA, the CDR3 is TGTGCCAGCAGTTTATGGGGGGCGAACACTGAAGCTTTCTTT. Translation: CASSLWGANTEAFF.

This clone showed up just once. V is TRBV4-3 and J is TRBJ2-1; 7 nucleotides line up with TRBD2. V dropped 8 bases and J dropped 0; count of bases not matched to a gene: 13. The length of the CDR3 is 17 residues. The V gene's germline CDR1 is LGHNA and CDR2 YSLEER. CDR3: CASGLVLAASSYNEQFF. The CDR3 DNA reads as TGCGCCAGCGGGTTAGTGCTAGCGGCTAGCTCCTACAATGAGCAGTTCTTC.

The chain is built from TRBV4-3 and TRBJ1-3; TRBD1 aligns across 7 bases. J was trimmed by 2 bases and V by 1 base; bases with no gene match: 2. CDR1 and CDR2 (germline): LGHNA, YSLEER. CDR3 size: 15 residues. The CDR3 DNA is TGCGCCAGCAGCCAAGCCGGGACAGCTGGAAACACCATATATTTT. This sequence encodes CASSQAGTAGNTIYF.

CDR3 DNA: TGTGCCAGCAGCCCATCGGGCGGGAGGTACTCCGGCGAGCAGTACTTC. Its protein product is CASSPSGGRYSGEQYF. The chain is built from TRBV7-6 and TRBJ2-7; TRBD2 matches at 8 bases. The trim removed 5 bases at V and 6 bases at J, leaving 15 bases unmatched. This CDR3 has 16 residues. Germline assignment: CDR1 SGHVS and CDR2 FNYEAQ. Full variable domain (outside the CDR3, taken from reference TRBV7-6 and TRBJ2-7): GAGVSQSPRYKVTKRGQDVALRCDPISGHVSLYWYRQALGQGPEFLTYFNYEAQQDKSGLPNDRFSAERPEGSISTLTIQRTEQRDSAMYRCASSPSGGRYSGEQYFGPGTRLTVT.

In this sample, this clone turned up a few times. The chain recombines TRBV21-1 with TRBJ2-2; TRBD2, the table's D call, lacks a check against the DNA. TRBV21-1 is recorded as a pseudogene. CDR3 length: 17 residues. Here the CDR3 reads CASIFGCCPSGSGELFF. The DNA for the CDR3 is TGTGCCAGCATCTTCGGTTGCTGCCCTTCGGGGTCCGGGGAGCTGTTTTTT.